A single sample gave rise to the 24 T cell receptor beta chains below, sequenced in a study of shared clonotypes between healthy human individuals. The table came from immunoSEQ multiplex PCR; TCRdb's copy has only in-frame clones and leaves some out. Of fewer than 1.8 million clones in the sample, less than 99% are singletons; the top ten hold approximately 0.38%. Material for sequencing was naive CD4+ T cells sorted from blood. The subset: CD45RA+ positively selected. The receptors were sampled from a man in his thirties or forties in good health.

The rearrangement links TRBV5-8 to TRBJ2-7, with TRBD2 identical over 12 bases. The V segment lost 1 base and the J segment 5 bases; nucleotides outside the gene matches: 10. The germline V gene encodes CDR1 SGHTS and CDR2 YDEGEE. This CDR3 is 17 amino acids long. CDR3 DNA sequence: TGTGCCAGCAGCTTGACCCAGACTAGCGGGAGTGATCACGAGCAGTACTTC. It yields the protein CASSLTQTSGSDHEQYF.

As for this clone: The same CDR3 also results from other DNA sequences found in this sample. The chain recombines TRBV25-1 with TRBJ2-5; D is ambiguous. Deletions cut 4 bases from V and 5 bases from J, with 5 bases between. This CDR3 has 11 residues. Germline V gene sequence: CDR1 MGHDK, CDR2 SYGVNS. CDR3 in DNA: TGTGCCAGCAGTGTACTCGAGACCCAGTACTTC. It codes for CASSVLETQYF.

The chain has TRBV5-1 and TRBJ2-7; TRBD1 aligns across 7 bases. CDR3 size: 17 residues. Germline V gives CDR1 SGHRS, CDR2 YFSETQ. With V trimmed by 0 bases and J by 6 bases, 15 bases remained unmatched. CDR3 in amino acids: CASSLGPATINRGEQYF. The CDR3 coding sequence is TGCGCCAGCAGCTTGGGGCCTGCAACTATAAACAGGGGCGAGCAGTACTTC. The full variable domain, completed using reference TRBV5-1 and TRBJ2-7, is KAGVTQTPRYLIKTRGQQVTLSCSPISGHRSVSWYQQTPGQGLQFLFEYFSETQRNKGNFPGRFSGRQFSNSRSEMNVSTLELGDSALYLCASSLGPATINRGEQYFGPGTRLTVT.

CDR3: CASSRTVTSYEQYF. The CDR3 region has the DNA TGTGCCAGCAGCCGGACTGTCACCTCCTACGAGCAGTACTTC. V usage is TRBV9 and J usage is TRBJ2-7, with a weak D call TRBD2 (5 bases). The germline V and J ends were trimmed by 4 bases and 0 bases, with 11 bases remaining between them. Germline V CDR1 and CDR2: SGDLS, YYNGEE. This CDR3 comprises 14 residues. Complete variable domain (other parts from reference TRBV9 and TRBJ2-7): DSGVTQTPKHLITATGQRVTLRCSPRSGDLSVYWYQQSLDQGLQFLIQYYNGEERAKGNILERFSAQQFPDLHSELNLSSLELGDSALYFCASSRTVTSYEQYFGPGTRLTVT.

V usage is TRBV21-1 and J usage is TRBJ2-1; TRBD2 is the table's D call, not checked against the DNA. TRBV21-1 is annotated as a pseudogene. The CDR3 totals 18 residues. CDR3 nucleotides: TGTGCCAGCAGCAAAAGTCCCCCTGTAGCGGGAAGCTACAATGAGCAGTTCTTC. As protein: CASSKSPPVAGSYNEQFF.

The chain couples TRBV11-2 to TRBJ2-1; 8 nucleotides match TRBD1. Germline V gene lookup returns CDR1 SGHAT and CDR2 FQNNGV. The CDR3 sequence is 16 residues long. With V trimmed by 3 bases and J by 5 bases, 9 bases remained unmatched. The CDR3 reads CASSFPIQGANNEQFF. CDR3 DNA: TGTGCCAGCAGCTTCCCCATCCAGGGGGCTAACAATGAGCAGTTCTTC.

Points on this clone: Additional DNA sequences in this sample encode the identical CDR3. The CDR3 DNA reads as TGTGCCAGCAGCTTGGCCAGGGATACGCAGTATTTT. Translated, it gives CASSLARDTQYF. J is TRBJ2-3 and V is TRBV5-4; no reliable D call. Germline values: CDR1 SGHNT, CDR2 YYREEE (reference sequence). V gave up 0 bases and J gave up 6 bases, with 5 bases separating them. The CDR3 is 12 amino acids.

CDR3 sequence (DNA): TGTGCCTGGAGTGTAGTGGGGGCGGGGGCTTTCTTT. Translated, it gives CAWSVVGAGAFF. This chain connects TRBV30 to TRBJ1-1; a possible D gene is TRBD1 (6 bases). This CDR3 is built from 12 residues. Germline V lookup: CDR1 GTSNPN, CDR2 SVGIG (reference sequence). V lost 0 bases and J lost 11, with 13 bases in between.

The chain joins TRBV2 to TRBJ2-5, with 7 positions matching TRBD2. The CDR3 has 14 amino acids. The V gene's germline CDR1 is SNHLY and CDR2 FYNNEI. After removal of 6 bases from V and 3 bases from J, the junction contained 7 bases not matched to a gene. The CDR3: CASRTGTNKETQYF. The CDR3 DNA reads TGTGCCAGCAGGACCGGGACTAACAAAGAGACCCAGTACTTC. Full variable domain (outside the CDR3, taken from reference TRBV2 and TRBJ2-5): EPEVTQTPSHQVTQMGQEVILRCVPISNHLYFYWYRQILGQKVEFLVSFYNNEISEKSEIFDDQFSVERPDGSNFTLKIRSTKLEDSAMYFCASRTGTNKETQYFGPGTRLLVL.

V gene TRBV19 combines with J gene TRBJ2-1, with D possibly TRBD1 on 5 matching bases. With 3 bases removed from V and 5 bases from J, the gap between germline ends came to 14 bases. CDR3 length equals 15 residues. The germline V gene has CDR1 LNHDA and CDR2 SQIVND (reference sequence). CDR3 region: CASSIQGTINNEQFF. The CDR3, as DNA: TGTGCCAGTAGTATTCAGGGAACAATTAACAATGAGCAGTTCTTC.

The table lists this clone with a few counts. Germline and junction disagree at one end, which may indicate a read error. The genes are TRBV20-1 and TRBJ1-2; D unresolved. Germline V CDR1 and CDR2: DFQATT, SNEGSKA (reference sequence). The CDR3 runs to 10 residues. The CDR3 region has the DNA TGCAGTGCGAGAGAGAACGGCTACACCTTC. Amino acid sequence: CSARENGYTF.

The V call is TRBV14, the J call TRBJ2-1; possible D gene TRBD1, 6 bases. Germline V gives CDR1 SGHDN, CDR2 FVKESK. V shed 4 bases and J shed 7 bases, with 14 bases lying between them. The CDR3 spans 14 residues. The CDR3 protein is CASSRTAPVNEQFF. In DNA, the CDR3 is TGTGCCAGCAGCCGGACAGCCCCGGTTAATGAGCAGTTCTTC.

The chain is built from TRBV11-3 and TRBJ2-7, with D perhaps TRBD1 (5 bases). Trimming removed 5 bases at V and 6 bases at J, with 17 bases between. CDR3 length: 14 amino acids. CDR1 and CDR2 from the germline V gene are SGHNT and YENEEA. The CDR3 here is CASSKTAGSGEQYF. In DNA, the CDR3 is TGTGCCAGCAGCAAGACAGCCGGGTCTGGCGAGCAGTACTTC.

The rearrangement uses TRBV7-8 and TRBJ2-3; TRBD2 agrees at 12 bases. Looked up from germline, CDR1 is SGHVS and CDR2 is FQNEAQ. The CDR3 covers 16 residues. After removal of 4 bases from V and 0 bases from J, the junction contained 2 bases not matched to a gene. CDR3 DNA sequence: TGTGCCAGCAGCTCCCTAGCGGGAGGGAGCACAGATACGCAGTATTTT. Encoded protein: CASSSLAGGSTDTQYF. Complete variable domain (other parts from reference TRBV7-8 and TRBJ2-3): GAGVSQSPRYKVAKRGQDVALRCDPISGHVSLFWYQQALGQGPEFLTYFQNEAQLDKSGLPSDRFFAERPEGSVSTLKIQRTQQEDSAVYLCASSSLAGGSTDTQYFGPGTRLTVL.

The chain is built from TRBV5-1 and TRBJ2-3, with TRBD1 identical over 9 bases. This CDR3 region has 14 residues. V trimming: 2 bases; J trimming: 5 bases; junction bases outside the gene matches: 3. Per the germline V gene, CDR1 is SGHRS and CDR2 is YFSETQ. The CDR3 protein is CASSFRDRVDTQYF. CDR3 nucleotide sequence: TGCGCCAGCAGCTTCCGGGACAGGGTAGATACGCAGTATTTT. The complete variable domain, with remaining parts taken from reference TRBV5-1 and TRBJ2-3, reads KAGVTQTPRYLIKTRGQQVTLSCSPISGHRSVSWYQQTPGQGLQFLFEYFSETQRNKGNFPGRFSGRQFSNSRSEMNVSTLELGDSALYLCASSFRDRVDTQYFGPGTRLTVL.

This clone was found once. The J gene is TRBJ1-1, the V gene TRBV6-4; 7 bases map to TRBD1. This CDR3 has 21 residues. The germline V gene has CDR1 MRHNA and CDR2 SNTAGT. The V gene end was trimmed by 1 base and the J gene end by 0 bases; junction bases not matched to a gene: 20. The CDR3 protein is CASSDCGATGFDNVLNTEAFF. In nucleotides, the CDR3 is TGTGCCAGCAGTGACTGCGGGGCGACAGGGTTTGATAACGTACTGAACACTGAAGCTTTCTTT.

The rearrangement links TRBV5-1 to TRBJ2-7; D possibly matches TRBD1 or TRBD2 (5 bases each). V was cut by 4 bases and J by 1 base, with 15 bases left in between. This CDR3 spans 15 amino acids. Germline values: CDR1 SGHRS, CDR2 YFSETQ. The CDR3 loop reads CASSGSGQGSYEQYF. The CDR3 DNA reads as TGCGCCAGCAGCGGTTCGGGGCAGGGATCCTACGAGCAGTACTTC.

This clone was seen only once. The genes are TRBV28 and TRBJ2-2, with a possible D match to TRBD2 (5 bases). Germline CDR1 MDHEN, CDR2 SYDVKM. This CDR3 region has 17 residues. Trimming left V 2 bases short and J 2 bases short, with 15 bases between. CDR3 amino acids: CASSLISPGYNTGELFF. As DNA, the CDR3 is TGTGCCAGCAGTTTAATTTCTCCGGGATACAACACCGGGGAGCTGTTTTTT.

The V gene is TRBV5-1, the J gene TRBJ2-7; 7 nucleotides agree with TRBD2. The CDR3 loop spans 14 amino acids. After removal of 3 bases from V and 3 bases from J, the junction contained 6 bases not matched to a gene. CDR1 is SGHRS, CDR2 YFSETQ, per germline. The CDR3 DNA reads TGCGCCAGCAGCTCGGGGGGAGCCCTCTACGAGCAGTACTTC. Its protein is CASSSGGALYEQYF.

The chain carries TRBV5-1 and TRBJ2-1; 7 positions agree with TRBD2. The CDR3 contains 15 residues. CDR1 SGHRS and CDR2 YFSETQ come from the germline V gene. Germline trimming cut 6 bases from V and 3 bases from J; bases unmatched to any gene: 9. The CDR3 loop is CASNRISGNYNEQFF. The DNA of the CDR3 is TGCGCCAGCAACCGTATAAGCGGGAACTACAATGAGCAGTTCTTC.

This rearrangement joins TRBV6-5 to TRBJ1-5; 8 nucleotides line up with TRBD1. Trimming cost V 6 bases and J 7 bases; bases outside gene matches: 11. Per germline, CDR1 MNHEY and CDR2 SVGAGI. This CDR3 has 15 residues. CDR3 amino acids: CASSPQGGTGQPQHF. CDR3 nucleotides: TGTGCCAGCAGCCCACAGGGGGGGACGGGCCAGCCCCAGCATTTT.

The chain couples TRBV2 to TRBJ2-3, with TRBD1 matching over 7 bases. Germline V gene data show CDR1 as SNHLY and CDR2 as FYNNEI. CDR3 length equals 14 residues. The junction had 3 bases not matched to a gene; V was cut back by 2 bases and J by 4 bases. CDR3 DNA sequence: TGTGCCAGCAGTGAAACAGGGGTTGCAGATACGCAGTATTTT. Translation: CASSETGVADTQYF. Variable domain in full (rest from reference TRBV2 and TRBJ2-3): EPEVTQTPSHQVTQMGQEVILRCVPISNHLYFYWYRQILGQKVEFLVSFYNNEISEKSEIFDDQFSVERPDGSNFTLKIRSTKLEDSAMYFCASSETGVADTQYFGPGTRLTVL.

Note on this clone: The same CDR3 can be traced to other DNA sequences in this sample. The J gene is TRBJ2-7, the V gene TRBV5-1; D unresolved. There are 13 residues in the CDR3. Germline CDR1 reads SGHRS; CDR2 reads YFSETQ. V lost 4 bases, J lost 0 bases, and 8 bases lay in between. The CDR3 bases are TGCGCCAGCAGCAGCACCTTCTCCTACGAGCAGTACTTC. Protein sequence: CASSSTFSYEQYF.

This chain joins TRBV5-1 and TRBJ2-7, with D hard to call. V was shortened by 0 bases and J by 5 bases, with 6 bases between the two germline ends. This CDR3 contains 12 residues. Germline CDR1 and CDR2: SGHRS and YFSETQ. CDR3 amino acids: CASSLGLDEQYF. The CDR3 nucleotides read TGCGCCAGCAGCTTGGGCCTCGACGAGCAGTACTTC.